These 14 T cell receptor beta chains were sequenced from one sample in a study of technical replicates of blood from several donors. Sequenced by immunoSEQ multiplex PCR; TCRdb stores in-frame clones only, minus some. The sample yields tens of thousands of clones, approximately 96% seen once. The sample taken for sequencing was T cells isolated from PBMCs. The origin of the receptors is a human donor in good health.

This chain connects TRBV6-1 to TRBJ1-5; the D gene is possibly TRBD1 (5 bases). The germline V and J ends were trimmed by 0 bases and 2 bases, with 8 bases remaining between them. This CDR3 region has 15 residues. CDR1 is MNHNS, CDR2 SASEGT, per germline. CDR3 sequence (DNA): TGTGCCAGCAGTGAAGCGGGAGGGGGCAATCAGCCCCAGCATTTT. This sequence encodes CASSEAGGGNQPQHF.

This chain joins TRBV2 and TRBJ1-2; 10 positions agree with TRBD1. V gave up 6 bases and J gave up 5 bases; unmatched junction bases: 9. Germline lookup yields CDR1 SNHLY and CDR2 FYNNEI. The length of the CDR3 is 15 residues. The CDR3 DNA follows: TGTGCCAGCAGGACAGGGGGCTTTCCCCTATATGGCTACACCTTC. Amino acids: CASRTGGFPLYGYTF.

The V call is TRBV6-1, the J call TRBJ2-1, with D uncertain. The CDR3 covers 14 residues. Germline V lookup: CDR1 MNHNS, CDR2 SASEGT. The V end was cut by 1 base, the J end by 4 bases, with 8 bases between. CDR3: CASSEGPGYNEQFF. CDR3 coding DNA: TGTGCCAGCAGTGAAGGACCAGGTTACAATGAGCAGTTCTTC.

As DNA, the CDR3 is TGTGCCTGGAGTGTTGTGGGGGGTATGGAGACCCAGTACTTC. This gives the protein CAWSVVGGMETQYF. V and J are TRBV30 and TRBJ2-5, with D maybe TRBD2 (6 bases). The germline CDR1 and CDR2 sequences are GTSNPN and SVGIG (reference sequence). Deletions cut 0 bases from V and 5 bases from J, with 13 bases between. This CDR3 region has 14 residues. Together with reference TRBV30 and TRBJ2-5, the CDR3 gives the full variable domain: SQTIHQWPATLVQPVGSPLSLECTVEGTSNPNLYWYRQAAGRGLQLLFYSVGIGQISSEVPQNLSASRPQDRQFILSSKKLLLSDSGFYLCAWSVVGGMETQYFGPGTRLLVL.

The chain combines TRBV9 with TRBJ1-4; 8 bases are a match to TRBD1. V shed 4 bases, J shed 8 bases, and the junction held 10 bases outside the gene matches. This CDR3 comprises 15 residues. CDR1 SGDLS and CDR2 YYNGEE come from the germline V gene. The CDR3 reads CASSSGTGSSEKLFF. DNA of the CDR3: TGTGCCAGCAGCTCAGGGACAGGATCCTCCGAAAAACTGTTTTTT.

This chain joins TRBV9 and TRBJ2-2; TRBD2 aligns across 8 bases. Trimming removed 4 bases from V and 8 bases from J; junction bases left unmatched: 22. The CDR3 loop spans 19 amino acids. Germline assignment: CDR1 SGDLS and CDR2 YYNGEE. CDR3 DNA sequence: TGTGCCAGCAGCCCCCGTAGTCGGCGGGAGGTCCCTGGTGGGGGGGAGCTGTTTTTT. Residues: CASSPRSRREVPGGGELFF.

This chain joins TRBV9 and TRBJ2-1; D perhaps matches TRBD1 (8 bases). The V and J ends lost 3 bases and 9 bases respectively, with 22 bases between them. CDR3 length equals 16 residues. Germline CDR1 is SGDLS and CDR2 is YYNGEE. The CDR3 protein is CASSAGGGSRLGEQFF. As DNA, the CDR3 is TGTGCCAGCAGCGCAGGGGGCGGGAGCCGTCTCGGTGAGCAGTTCTTC.

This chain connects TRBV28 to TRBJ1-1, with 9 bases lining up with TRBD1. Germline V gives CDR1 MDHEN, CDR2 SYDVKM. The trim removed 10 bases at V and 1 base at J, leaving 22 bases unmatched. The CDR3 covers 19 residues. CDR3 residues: CAIDYRTGAHVGPNTEAFF. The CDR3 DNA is TGTGCCATCGATTATCGGACAGGGGCCCATGTTGGCCCGAACACTGAAGCTTTCTTT.

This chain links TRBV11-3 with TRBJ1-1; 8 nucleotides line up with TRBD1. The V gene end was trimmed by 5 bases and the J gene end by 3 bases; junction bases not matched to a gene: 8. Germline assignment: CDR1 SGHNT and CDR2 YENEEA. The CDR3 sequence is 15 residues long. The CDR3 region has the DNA TGTGCCAGCAGCACTCTACAGGGGGTGGACACTGAAGCTTTCTTT. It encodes CASSTLQGVDTEAFF.

The CDR3 nucleotides read TGTGCCAGCAATTTCGAGGAGGATTACTCCTACGAGCAGTACTTC. Translation gives CASNFEEDYSYEQYF. This chain connects TRBV2 to TRBJ2-7; tentatively, D is TRBD2 (5 bases). This CDR3 comprises 15 residues. Germline CDR1 is SNHLY and CDR2 is FYNNEI. The V and J ends lost 7 bases and 0 bases respectively, with 16 bases between them.

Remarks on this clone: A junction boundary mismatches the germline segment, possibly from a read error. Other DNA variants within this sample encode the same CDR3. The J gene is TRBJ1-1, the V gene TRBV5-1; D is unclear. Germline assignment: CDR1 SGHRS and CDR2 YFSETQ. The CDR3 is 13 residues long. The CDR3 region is CASSYRGGTEAFF. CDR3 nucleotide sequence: TGCGCCAGTAGCTATAGAGGTGGAACTGAAGCTTTCTTT.

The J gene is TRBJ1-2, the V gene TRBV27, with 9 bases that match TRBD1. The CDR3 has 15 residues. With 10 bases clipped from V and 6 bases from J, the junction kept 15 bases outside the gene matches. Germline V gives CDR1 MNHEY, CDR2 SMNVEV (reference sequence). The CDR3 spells CATFPIGQGRNGYTF. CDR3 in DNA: TGTGCCACCTTTCCAATCGGACAGGGGAGAAATGGCTACACCTTC.

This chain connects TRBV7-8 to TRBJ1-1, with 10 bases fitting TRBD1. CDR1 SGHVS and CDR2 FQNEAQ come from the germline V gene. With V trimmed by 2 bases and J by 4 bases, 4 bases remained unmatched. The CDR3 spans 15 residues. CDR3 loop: CASSLLGDRGTEAFF. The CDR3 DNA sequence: TGTGCCAGCAGCTTATTAGGGGACAGGGGCACTGAAGCTTTCTTT.

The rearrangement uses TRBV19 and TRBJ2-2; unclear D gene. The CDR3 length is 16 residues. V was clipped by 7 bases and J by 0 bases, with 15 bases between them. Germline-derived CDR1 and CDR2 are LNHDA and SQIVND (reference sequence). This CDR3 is CASNGGPFANTGELFF. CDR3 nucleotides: TGTGCCAGTAACGGCGGTCCCTTCGCGAACACCGGGGAGCTGTTTTTT. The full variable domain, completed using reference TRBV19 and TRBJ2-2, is DGGITQSPKYLFRKEGQNVTLSCEQNLNHDAMYWYRQDPGQGLRLIYYSQIVNDFQKGDIAEGYSVSREKKESFPLTVTSAQKNPTAFYLCASNGGPFANTGELFFGEGSRLTVL.